The 8 T cell receptor beta chains below were found in one sample sequenced in a study of T cells in Graves' hyperthyroidism and ophthalmopathy (dated by TCRdb to between 2018 and 2020). Libraries were made using multiplex PCR. Sequencing took place on an Illumina HiSeq 2000. TCR beta CDR3 regions were amplified from RNA transcripts. For the first round of RT-PCR on the TCR CDR3, the HTBI primer set was used together with the Qiagen OneStep RT-PCR kit. Using fastp at Q25 and MiXCR, TCRdb reprocessed the public reads and kept productive beta chains. Rows merge per CDR3 protein into single entries with the most common DNA and genes. Recorded for this sample are about 250,000 distinct CDR3 sequences; roughly a quarter of them occurred a single time. Around 40% of the sample rests with the top ten. The source material was blood. These receptors all come from a woman in her forties with Graves' ophthalmopathy.

This clonotype has at least ten counts. This sequence joins TRBV30 and TRBJ2-7, with TRBD2 matching over 11 bases. Germline-derived CDR1 and CDR2 are GTSNPN and SVGIG (reference sequence). This CDR3 has 14 amino acids. The V segment lost 2 bases and the J segment 4 bases; nucleotides outside the gene matches: 4. DNA for the CDR3: TGTGCCTGGAGTCCCACTAGCGGGAGTTACGAGCAGTACTTC. It codes for CAWSPTSGSYEQYF.

This clonotype has just a few counts. The chain has TRBV20-1 and TRBJ2-2, with 10 bases fitting TRBD1. CDR3 length equals 16 residues. Germline CDR1 is DFQATT and CDR2 is SNEGSKA (reference sequence). With V trimmed by 4 bases and J by 4 bases, 9 bases remained unmatched. CDR3 region: CSANRQGAGVTGELFF. CDR3 sequence (DNA): TGCAGTGCTAACCGACAGGGGGCAGGGGTCACCGGGGAGCTGTTTTTT.

On this clonotype itself: Given a much more abundant clone one base away, this may be a read error. The genes are TRBV3-1 and TRBJ2-5; D gene unclear. Looked up from germline, CDR1 is LGHDT and CDR2 is YNNKEL (reference sequence). The CDR3 loop spans 14 amino acids. This CDR3 reads CASRQGNSKETQYF. The CDR3 coding sequence is TGTGCCAGCAGACAAGGCAATAGCAAAGAGACCCAGTACTTC.

This clonotype was seen repeatedly, ten times or more. This chain links TRBV27 with TRBJ2-7; maybe TRBD2 (5 bases). V gave up 8 bases and J gave up 4 bases, with 18 bases separating them. There are 14 residues in the CDR3. Looked up from germline, CDR1 is MNHEY and CDR2 is SMNVEV (reference sequence). CDR3 amino acids: CASGIAPPPYEQYF. The CDR3 nucleotides read TGTGCCAGCGGAATAGCGCCCCCTCCTTACGAGCAGTACTTC.

This clonotype was seen many times. V is TRBV12-3 or TRBV12-4 and J is TRBJ1-2; TRBD1 might be the D (5 bases). The V gene lost 4 bases and the J gene lost 8 bases, with 17 bases spanning the gap. The CDR3 is 14 residues long. In nucleotides, the CDR3 is TGTGCCAGCAGTTCCTCCCCACGACAGAGCGGCTACACCTTC. Its translation: CASSSSPRQSGYTF.

J is TRBJ1-1 and V is TRBV12-3 or TRBV12-4, with a tentative D call TRBD1 (6 bases). The CDR3 runs to 12 residues. V shed 8 bases and J shed 10 bases, with 17 bases lying between them. The CDR3 protein is CASAVGGRGAFF. The CDR3 coding sequence is TGTGCCAGCGCCGTTGGGGGGCGGGGAGCTTTCTTT.

This rearrangement joins TRBV9 to TRBJ2-5; D possibly uses TRBD1 or TRBD2 (6 bases each). Trimming stripped 0 bases from V and 1 base from J, with 16 bases between. CDR1 is SGDLS, CDR2 YYNGEE, per germline. The CDR3 consists of 17 residues. The CDR3 DNA is TGTGCCAGCAGCGTAGTGGGGAACGGGGGCCCCCAAGAGACCCAGTACTTC. It translates to CASSVVGNGGPQETQYF.

This clonotype has ten or more counts. In DNA, the CDR3 is TGTGCCAGCAGCAGACAGGGTGTAGGGCACGAGCAGTACTTC. Amino acid sequence: CASSRQGVGHEQYF. The rearrangement joins TRBV11-1 to TRBJ2-7; 7 positions match TRBD1. V trimming: 5 bases; J trimming: 5 bases; junction bases outside the gene matches: 9. CDR1 SGHAT and CDR2 FQDESV come from the germline V gene (reference sequence). This CDR3 is built from 14 residues.